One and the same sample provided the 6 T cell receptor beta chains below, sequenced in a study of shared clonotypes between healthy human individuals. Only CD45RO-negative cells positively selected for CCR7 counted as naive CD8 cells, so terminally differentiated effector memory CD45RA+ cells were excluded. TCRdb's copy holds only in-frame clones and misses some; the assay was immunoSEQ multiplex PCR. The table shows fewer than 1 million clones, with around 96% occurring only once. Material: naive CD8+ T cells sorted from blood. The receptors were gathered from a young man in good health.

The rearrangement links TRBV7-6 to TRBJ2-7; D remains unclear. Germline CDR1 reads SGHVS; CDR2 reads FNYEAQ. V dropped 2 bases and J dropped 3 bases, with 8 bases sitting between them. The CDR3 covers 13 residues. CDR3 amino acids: CASSLSEGYEQYF. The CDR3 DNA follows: TGTGCCAGCAGCTTAAGCGAAGGCTACGAGCAGTACTTC.

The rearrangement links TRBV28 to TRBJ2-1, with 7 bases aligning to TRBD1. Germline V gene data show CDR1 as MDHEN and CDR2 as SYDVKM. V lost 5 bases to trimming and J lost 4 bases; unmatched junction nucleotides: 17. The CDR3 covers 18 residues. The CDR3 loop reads CASSVRNPDRPSYNEQFF. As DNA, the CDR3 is TGTGCCAGCAGTGTACGAAATCCGGACAGGCCCAGTTACAATGAGCAGTTCTTC.

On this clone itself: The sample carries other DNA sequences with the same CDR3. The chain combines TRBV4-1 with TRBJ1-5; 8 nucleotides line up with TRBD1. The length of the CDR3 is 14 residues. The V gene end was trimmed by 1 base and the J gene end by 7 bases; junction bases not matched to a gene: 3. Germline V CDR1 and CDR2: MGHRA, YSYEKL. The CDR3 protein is CASSQGQGYQPQHF. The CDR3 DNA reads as TGCGCCAGCAGCCAAGGACAGGGGTACCAGCCCCAGCATTTT.

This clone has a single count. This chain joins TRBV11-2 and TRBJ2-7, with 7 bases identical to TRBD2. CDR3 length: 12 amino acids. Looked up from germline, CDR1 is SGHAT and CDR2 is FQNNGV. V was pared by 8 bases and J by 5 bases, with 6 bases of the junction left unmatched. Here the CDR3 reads CASEGGGHEQYF. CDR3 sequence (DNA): TGTGCCAGCGAGGGCGGGGGACACGAGCAGTACTTC.

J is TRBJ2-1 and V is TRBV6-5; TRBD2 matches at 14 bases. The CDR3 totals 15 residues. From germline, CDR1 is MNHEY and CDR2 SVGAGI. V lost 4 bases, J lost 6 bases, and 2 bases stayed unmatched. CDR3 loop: CASSSGLAGVNEQFF. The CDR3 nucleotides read TGTGCCAGCAGTTCGGGACTAGCGGGAGTCAATGAGCAGTTCTTC.

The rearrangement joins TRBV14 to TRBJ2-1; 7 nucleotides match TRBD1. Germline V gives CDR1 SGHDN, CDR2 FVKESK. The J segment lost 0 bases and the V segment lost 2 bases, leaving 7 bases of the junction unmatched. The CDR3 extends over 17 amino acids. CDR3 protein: CASSQRNRDSSYNEQFF. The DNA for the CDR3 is TGTGCCAGCAGCCAAAGGAACCGGGACAGCTCCTACAATGAGCAGTTCTTC. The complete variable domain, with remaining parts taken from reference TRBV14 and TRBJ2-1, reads EAGVTQFPSHSVIEKGQTVTLRCDPISGHDNLYWYRRVMGKEIKFLLHFVKESKQDESGMPNNRFLAERTGGTYSTLKVQPAELEDSGVYFCASSQRNRDSSYNEQFFGPGTRLTVL.